The TCR beta chain described here comes from a study of T cell responses to AZD1222 COVID-19 vaccine. Study results and limitations: Close to half of all spike-specific TCRs reportedly target regions of the variants that are unmutated. There were repertoire samples only from the period after the peak T cell response. The study found vaccine-associated CD4 TCRs spanning spike, dominant at 160-218 and 743-854. There were mostly white British donors and more females than males, and clonal diversity was possibly underestimated.

Trimming cost V 3 bases and J 7 bases, with 14 bases left between them. CDR3 size: 15 residues. Germline V CDR1 and CDR2: KGHDR, SFDVKD. On this clone: The antigen remains unidentified.

TCRdb's copy holds only in-frame clones and misses some; the assay was immunoSEQ multiplex PCR. This table holds 120,000 to 150,000 clones, less than 95% found once. The specimen comprised peripheral blood, sampled on day 0 of AZD1222 vaccination. The chain combines TRBV24-1 with TRBJ1-4; no clear D. The sequence was collected from an adult in good health. In DNA, the CDR3 is TGTGCCACCAGTGATGGCCCCCCGACGAGTGAAAAACTGTTTTTT. The encoded protein is CATSDGPPTSEKLFF.